This is a list of T cell receptor beta chains from one sample in a study of blood T cell repertoires in COVID-19. Repertoires were generated with immunoSEQ multiplex PCR, while TCRdb's copy carries only in-frame clones and drops some. In the table there are about 350,000 clones, roughly nine tenths of which are singletons. Specimen: peripheral blood. Source of these receptors: a woman aged 55 to 70 with COVID-19, enrolled during active disease. The CDR3 runs from the conserved cysteine through the conserved F or W.

J gene,V gene,CDR3 protein
TRBJ2-5,TRBV18,CASSPQQGEETQYF
TRBJ2-1,TRBV24-1,CATSEPSGGLHSYNEQFF
TRBJ2-7,TRBV7-9,CASSPTGTGGLYEQYF
TRBJ2-3,TRBV7-2,CASSFQGAGGRRADTQYF
TRBJ1-5,TRBV15,CATSRDRRSNQPQHF
TRBJ2-1,TRBV3-1/TRBV3-2,CASSRPGAVDNEQFF
TRBJ1-1,TRBV15,CATSRGGRPMTEAFF
TRBJ2-2,TRBV4-2,CASSQEGGERGGTGELFF
TRBJ2-7,TRBV11-3,CASSPGQKTYEQYF
TRBJ1-5,TRBV18,CASSVTGLGNQPQHF
TRBJ2-1,TRBV19,CASSRGRQGTREGSEQFF
TRBJ2-2,TRBV6-5,CASGQNTGELFF
TRBJ1-1,TRBV6-6,CASRLRDSEAFF
TRBJ1-1,TRBV19,CASSRRGLEGTEAFF
TRBJ2-5,TRBV9,CASSRSPVTSEETQYF
TRBJ1-3,TRBV15,CATSPAGASSGNTIYF
TRBJ2-5,TRBV24-1,CATSDRGTEKETQYF
TRBJ1-6,TRBV19,CASSSPERNSPLHF
TRBJ2-5,TRBV5-1,CASSEQGAGETQYF
TRBJ1-5,TRBV7-8,CASSPRTGKGFQPQHF
TRBJ1-5,TRBV12-3/TRBV12-4,CASSLTGGQPQHF
TRBJ2-3,TRBV9,CASSVGAGALYATDTQYF
TRBJ1-2,TRBV3-1/TRBV3-2,CASSDPGTAWYGYTF
TRBJ1-6,TRBV7-9,CASSSAAGNSPLHF
TRBJ2-3,TRBV29-1,CSVRRAELDFSTDTQYF
TRBJ2-3,TRBV24-1,CATSERGTQYF
TRBJ2-1,TRBV5-1,CASSTLPGGREQFF
TRBJ2-3,TRBV6-6,CASSYSTSGEGNTQYF
TRBJ1-6,TRBV5-1,CASREGNSPLHF
TRBJ1-1,TRBV5-1,CASSLELGQLAEAFF
TRBJ2-1,TRBV19,CASSIVGTSIVNEQFF